This T cell receptor beta chain was identified in a study of blood T cells in healthy people across ages. V lost 7 bases, J lost 6 bases, and 19 bases lay in between. CDR3 size: 15 residues. Germline CDR1 is MDHEN and CDR2 is SYDVKM. This clonotype has a handful of counts. Sample-barcoded 5' priming and a J-beta primer mix drove a second PCR of roughly 7 to 11 cycles. Using its own MiXCR run on the 5' RACE reads, TCRdb lists one record per CDR3 protein. In the table there are 350,000 to 450,000 distinct CDR3 sequences, 52% of which are singletons. Input material: blood. The V and J genes are TRBV28 and TRBJ1-5, with D perhaps TRBD1 (6 bases). This sequence was found in a man in his sixties in good health. The chain's CDR3 is CASTPQGRRIQPQHF. In DNA form, the CDR3 reads TGTGCCAGCACCCCCCAGGGGAGGAGGATTCAGCCCCAGCATTTT.